This TCR beta chain was retrieved from a study of spatial heterogeneity in lung cancer. The wider study: PBMC samples from follow-up, when available, were sequenced at a median of around 2 years post-resection.

Time point in this sample: blood at routine non-recurrence follow-up after resection. The input material, whole RNA from tumor, nontumor lung or frozen PBMC, was sequenced unsorted. This clonotype was detected only a few times. Individually, TCR cDNA molecules were each labelled with a unique molecular identifier. TCRdb used MiXCR to reprocess the 5' RACE reads, holding one entry per CDR3 protein. This sample has about 120,000 distinct CDR3 sequences, with more than 9% found just once. The V end was cut by 5 bases, the J end by 7 bases, with 18 bases between. Germline V gene lookup returns CDR1 SGHTA and CDR2 FQGNSA. The length of the CDR3 is 15 residues.

The sample here was PBMCs, taken at follow-up. This TCR was recovered from a male donor with early-stage non-small cell lung cancer. The chain employs TRBV7-2 and TRBJ2-1; perhaps TRBD1 as D (5 bases). The CDR3 sequence: CASSATWTPGNEQFF. For the CDR3, the DNA is TGTGCCAGCAGCGCGACTTGGACACCAGGGAATGAGCAGTTCTTC. Full variable domain (remainder filled in from reference TRBV7-2 and TRBJ2-1): GAGVSQSPSNKVTEKGKDVELRCDPISGHTALYWYRQSLGQGLEFLIYFQGNSAPDKSGLPSDRFSAERTGGSVSTLTIQRTQQEDSAVYLCASSATWTPGNEQFFGPGTRLTVL.